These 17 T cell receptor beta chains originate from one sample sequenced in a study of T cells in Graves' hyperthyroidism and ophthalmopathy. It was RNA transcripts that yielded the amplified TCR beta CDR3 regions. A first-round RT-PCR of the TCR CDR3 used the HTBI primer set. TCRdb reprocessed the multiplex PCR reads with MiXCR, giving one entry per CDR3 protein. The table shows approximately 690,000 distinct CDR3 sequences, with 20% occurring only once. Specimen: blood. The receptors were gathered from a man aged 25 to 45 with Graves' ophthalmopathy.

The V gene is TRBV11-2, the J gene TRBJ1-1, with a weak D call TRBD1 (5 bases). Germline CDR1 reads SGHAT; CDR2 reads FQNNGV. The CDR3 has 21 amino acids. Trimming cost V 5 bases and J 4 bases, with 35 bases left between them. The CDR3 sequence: CASSVDRDLLRTRVQGTEAFF. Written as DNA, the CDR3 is TGTGCCAGCAGCGTCGACCGGGACCTGCTTAGGACTCGGGTCCAAGGCACTGAAGCTTTCTTT.

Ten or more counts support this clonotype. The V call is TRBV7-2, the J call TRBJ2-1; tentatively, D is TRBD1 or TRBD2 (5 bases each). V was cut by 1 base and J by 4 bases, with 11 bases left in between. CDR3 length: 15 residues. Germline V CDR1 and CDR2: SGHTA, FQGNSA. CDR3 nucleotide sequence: TGTGCCAGCAGCTTAGGGGACCAAAGGTACAATGAGCAGTTCTTC. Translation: CASSLGDQRYNEQFF.

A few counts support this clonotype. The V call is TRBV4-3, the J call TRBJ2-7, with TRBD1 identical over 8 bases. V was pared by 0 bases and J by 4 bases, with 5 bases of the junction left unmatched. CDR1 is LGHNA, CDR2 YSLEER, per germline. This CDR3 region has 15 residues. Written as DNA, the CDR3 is TGCGCCAGCAGCCAAGAAACAGGGGGGAGGTACGAGCAGTACTTC. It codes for CASSQETGGRYEQYF.

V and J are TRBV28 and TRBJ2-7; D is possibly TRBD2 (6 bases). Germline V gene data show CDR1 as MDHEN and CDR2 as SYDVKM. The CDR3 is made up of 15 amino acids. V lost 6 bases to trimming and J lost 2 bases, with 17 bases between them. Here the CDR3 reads CASSYTGTPAYEQYF. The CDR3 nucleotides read TGTGCCAGCAGCTACACCGGGACTCCCGCCTACGAGCAGTACTTC.

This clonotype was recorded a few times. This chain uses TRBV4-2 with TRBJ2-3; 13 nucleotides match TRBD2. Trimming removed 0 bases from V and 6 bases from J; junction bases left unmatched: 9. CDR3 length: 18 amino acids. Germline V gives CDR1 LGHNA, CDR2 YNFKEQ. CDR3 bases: TGTGCCAGCAGCCAAGAGTTTACTAGCGGGAGGGCCGGGGATACGCAGTATTTT. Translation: CASSQEFTSGRAGDTQYF.

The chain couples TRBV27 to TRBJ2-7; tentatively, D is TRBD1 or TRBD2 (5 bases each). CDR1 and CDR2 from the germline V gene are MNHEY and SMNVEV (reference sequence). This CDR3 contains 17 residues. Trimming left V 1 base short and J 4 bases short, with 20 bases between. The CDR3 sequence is CASSLWASEGLGYEQYF. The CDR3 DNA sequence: TGTGCCAGCAGTTTATGGGCGTCCGAGGGGCTCGGGTACGAGCAGTACTTC.

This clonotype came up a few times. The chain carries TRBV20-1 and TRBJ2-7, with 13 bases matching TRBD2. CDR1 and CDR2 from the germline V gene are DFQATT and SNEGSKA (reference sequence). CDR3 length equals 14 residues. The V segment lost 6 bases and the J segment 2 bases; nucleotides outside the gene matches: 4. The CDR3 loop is CSADTSGRAYEQYF. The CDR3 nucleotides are TGCAGTGCAGATACTAGCGGGAGGGCCTACGAGCAGTACTTC.

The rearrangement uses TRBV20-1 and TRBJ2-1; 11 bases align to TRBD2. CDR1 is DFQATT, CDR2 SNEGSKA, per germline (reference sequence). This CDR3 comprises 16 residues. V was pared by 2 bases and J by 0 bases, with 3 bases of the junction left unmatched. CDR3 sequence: CSARSGLAGSYNEQFF. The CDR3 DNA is TGCAGTGCTAGATCCGGACTAGCGGGCTCCTACAATGAGCAGTTCTTC.

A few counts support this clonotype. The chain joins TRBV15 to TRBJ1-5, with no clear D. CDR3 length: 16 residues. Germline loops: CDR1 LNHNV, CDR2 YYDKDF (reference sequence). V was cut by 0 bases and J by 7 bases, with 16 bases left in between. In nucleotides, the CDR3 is TGTGCCACCAGCAGAGATGGGATGGGGTGGAAACAGCCCCAGCATTTT. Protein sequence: CATSRDGMGWKQPQHF.

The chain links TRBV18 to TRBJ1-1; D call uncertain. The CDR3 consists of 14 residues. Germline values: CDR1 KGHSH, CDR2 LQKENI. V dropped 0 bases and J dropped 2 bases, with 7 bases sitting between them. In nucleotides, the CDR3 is TGTGCCAGCTCACCACCCACGACCAACACTGAAGCTTTCTTT. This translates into CASSPPTTNTEAFF.

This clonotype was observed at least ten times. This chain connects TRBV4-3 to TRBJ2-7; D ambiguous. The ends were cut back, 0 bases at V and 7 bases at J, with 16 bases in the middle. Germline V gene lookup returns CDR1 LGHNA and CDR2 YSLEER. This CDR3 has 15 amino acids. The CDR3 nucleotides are TGCGCCAGCAGCCAAGAGTTTAGTCGGCGTCGTGAGCAGTACTTC. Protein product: CASSQEFSRRREQYF.

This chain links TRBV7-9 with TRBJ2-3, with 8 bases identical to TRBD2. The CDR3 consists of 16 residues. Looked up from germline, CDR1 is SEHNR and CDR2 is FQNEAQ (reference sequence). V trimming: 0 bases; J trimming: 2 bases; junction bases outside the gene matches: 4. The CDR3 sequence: CASSLATSVLTDTQYF. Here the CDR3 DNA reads TGTGCCAGCAGCTTAGCGACTAGCGTTCTCACAGATACGCAGTATTTT.

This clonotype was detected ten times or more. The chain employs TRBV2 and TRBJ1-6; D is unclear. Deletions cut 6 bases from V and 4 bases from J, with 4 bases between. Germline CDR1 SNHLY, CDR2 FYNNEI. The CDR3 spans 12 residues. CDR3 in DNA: TGTGCCAGCAGGCTTTATAATTCACCCCTCCACTTT. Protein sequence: CASRLYNSPLHF.

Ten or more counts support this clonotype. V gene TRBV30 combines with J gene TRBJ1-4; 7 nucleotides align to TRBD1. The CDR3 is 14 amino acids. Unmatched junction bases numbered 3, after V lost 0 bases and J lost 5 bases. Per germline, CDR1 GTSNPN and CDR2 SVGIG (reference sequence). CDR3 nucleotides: TGTGCCTGGAGTGTACAGGGGTGGAATGAAAAACTGTTTTTT. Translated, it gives CAWSVQGWNEKLFF.

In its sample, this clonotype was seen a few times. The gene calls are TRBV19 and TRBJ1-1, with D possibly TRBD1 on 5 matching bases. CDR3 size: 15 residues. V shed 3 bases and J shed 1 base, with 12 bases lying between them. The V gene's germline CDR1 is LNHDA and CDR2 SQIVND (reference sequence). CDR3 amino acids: CASSIPETENTEAFF. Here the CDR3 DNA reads TGTGCCAGTAGTATCCCCGAGACAGAGAACACTGAAGCTTTCTTT.

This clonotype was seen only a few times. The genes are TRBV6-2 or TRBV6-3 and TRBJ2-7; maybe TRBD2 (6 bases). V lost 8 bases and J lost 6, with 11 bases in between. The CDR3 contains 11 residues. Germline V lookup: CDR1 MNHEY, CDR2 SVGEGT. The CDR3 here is CASHFGGEQYF. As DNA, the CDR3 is TGTGCCAGCCACTTCGGGGGCGAGCAGTACTTC.

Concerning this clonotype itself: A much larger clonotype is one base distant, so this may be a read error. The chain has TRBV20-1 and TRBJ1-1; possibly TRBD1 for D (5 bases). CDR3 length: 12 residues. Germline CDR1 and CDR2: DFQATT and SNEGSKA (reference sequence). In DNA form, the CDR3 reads TGCAGTGACGGGGGGATGAACACTGAAGCTCTCTTT. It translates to CSDGGMNTEALF.